Listed below are T cell receptor beta chains from one sample, sequenced in a study of shared clonotypes between healthy human individuals. The assay was immunoSEQ multiplex PCR, and TCRdb's table has in-frame clones only and misses some. The top ten clones hold 0.4% to 0.55% of a sample with about 1 million clones, about 80% of them seen once. Sequencing was carried out using memory CD4+ T cells from PBMCs. These receptor sequences come from a man between 18 and 35 years old in good health. Some clones in this sample may be carry-over from other donors' samples. The CDR3 runs from the conserved cysteine through the conserved F or W. The order of the fields is D gene, CDR3 length, V gene, clone size, J gene, CDR3 DNA, CDR3 protein. D genes are given only for firm matches. Clone size is not always given. Where it is, it says once, few, many or a class for expanded clones.

TRBD1	14	TRBV7-9	few	TRBJ2-7	TGTGCCAGCAGCCCTCCACAGGGGGTCTACGAGCAGTACTTC	CASSPPQGVYEQYF
.	14	TRBV9	.	TRBJ2-3	TGTGCCAGCAGCCCCGGACTCACCACAGATACGCAGTATTTT	CASSPGLTTDTQYF
TRBD2	15	TRBV6-1	.	TRBJ2-2	TGTGCCAGCAGTGGACTAGCGGGGTACACCGGGGAGCTGTTTTTT	CASSGLAGYTGELFF
.	15	TRBV7-2	.	TRBJ2-2	TGTGCCAGCAGCTTCGCGGGTCCGAACACCGGGGAGCTGTTTTTT	CASSFAGPNTGELFF
.	13	TRBV30	.	TRBJ2-6	TGTGCCTGGAAAGAATCTGGGGCCAACGTCCTGACTTTC	CAWKESGANVLTF
.	11	TRBV2	.	TRBJ1-2	TGTGCCAGCGGGAATAACTATGGCTACACCTTC	CASGNNYGYTF
TRBD1	13	TRBV7-8	.	TRBJ1-2	TGTGCCAGCAGCTTAGCCGGACAGGATGGCTACACCTTC	CASSLAGQDGYTF
.	15	TRBV2	many	TRBJ2-3	TGTGCCAGCAGCTTCGCCGTTCCCTTCACAGATACGCAGTATTTT	CASSFAVPFTDTQYF
.	13	TRBV28	once	TRBJ1-2	TGTGCCAGCAGTGGCGTTGACCGATTCAGCTACACCTTC	CASSGVDRFSYTF
TRBD2	16	TRBV5-1	few	TRBJ2-2	TGCGCCAGCAGCTTGGAAAGCGGGACGAACACCGGGGAGCTGTTTTTT	CASSLESGTNTGELFF
TRBD2	15	TRBV30	.	TRBJ2-1	TGTGCCTGGAGCGATGAGCGGGAGTCAGGGAATGAGCAGTTCTTC	CAWSDERESGNEQFF
TRBD2	15	TRBV4-2	.	TRBJ2-1	TGTGCCAGCAGCCAAGCGGGAGGTACCGTTGATGAGCAGTTCTTC	CASSQAGGTVDEQFF
.	12	TRBV29-1	.	TRBJ1-1	TGCAGCGTGGTGATGGGGGACGAGAGGGCTTTCTTT	CSVVMGDERAFF
.	14	TRBV10-3	.	TRBJ1-3	TGTGCCATCAAGCTTGCGGGGTCTGGAAACACCATATATTTT	CAIKLAGSGNTIYF
.	16	TRBV30	once	TRBJ2-3	TGTGCCTGGAGTCCCCCATGGGAGCGTGGCACAGATACGCAGTATTTT	CAWSPPWERGTDTQYF
.	15	TRBV25-1	.	TRBJ2-3	TGTGCCAGCAGTGAAGGAGCGGGTTACACAGATACGCAGTATTTT	CASSEGAGYTDTQYF
.	14	TRBV5-1	.	TRBJ2-7	TGCGCCAGCAGCTTGGGGCATAACTCCTACGAGCAGTACTTC	CASSLGHNSYEQYF
.	15	TRBV11-2	.	TRBJ2-3	TGTGCCAGCAGCCCACAAGGGGCGCAGGCAGATACGCAGTATTTT	CASSPQGAQADTQYF
TRBD2	19	TRBV11-2	.	TRBJ2-1	TGTGCCAGCAGCTTAAGTCGTTCGAGACTAGCGGGAGTAAGGAATGAGCAGTTCTTC	CASSLSRSRLAGVRNEQFF
TRBD1	17	TRBV7-8	.	TRBJ1-1	TGTGCCAGCAGCCCCAGAGGGGGGGACAGGGTCGCCACTGAAGCTTTCTTT	CASSPRGGDRVATEAFF
.	14	TRBV10-3	.	TRBJ2-1	TGTGCCATCGGGGAACAGAGCTCCTACAATGAGCAGTTCTTC	CAIGEQSSYNEQFF